This T cell receptor (beta chain) comes out of a study of T-cell memory formation after mild COVID-19. Germline loops: CDR1 GTSNPN, CDR2 SVGIG (reference sequence). V lost 1 base and J lost 3, with 10 bases in between. The CDR3 is made up of 13 amino acids. Remarks on this clonotype: Its matching antigen is unknown.

cDNA libraries for TCR alpha and TCR beta, carrying sample barcodes and UMIs, came from 5'RACE with constant-segment primers. TCRdb ran MiXCR on the 5' RACE reads and lists one entry per CDR3 protein. In the table there are roughly 620,000 distinct CDR3 sequences, more than 15% of which are singletons. The study, taken as a whole, reports: Pre-infection memory already had some responding clones, implying cross-reactive memory joined. Second-wave clones peaking on day 37 lacked confirmed SARS-CoV-2 specificity.

The V gene is TRBV30, the J gene TRBJ2-7, with D perhaps matching TRBD1 or TRBD2 (5 bases each). The specimen was PBMCs or a T cell subset sorted from them (not recorded which). The clonotype comes from an adult woman who had mild COVID-19 (a few samples of this study predate the infection). Cell type and time point are not known. CDR3 nucleotides: TGTGCCTGGAGTGGGGGGACCAACTACGAGCAGTACTTC. Translated, it gives CAWSGGTNYEQYF.